The 13 T cell receptor beta chains below come from one sample, sequenced in a study of blood T cell repertoires in COVID-19. Sequencing was performed with immunoSEQ multiplex PCR; in TCRdb, only in-frame clones are kept and a portion is missing. Altogether nearly 40,000 clones are present, about four fifths being singletons, with the ten largest covering roughly 40%. Sequenced sample: peripheral blood. Source of these receptors: a man older than 75 with active or convalescent COVID-19.

This chain links TRBV3-1 (or the pseudogene TRBV3-2) with TRBJ1-3; no firm D call. V was pared by 0 bases and J by 0 bases, with 6 bases between. The CDR3 is made up of 15 amino acids. The germline gives CDR1 LGHDT, CDR2 YNNKEL (reference sequence). The CDR3 protein is CASSQDNISGNTIYF. The CDR3 DNA reads TGTGCCAGCAGCCAAGATAACATCTCTGGAAACACCATATATTTT.

The chain joins TRBV7-9 to TRBJ1-1; 8 bases are shared with TRBD1. The trim removed 5 bases at V and 3 bases at J, leaving 5 bases unmatched. CDR1 and CDR2 (germline): SEHNR, FQNEAQ (reference sequence). This CDR3 contains 14 residues. The CDR3 spells CASSPGGADTEAFF. CDR3 nucleotides: TGTGCCAGCAGCCCAGGGGGCGCGGACACTGAAGCTTTCTTT.

The chain has TRBV18 and TRBJ1-4, with 7 bases lining up with TRBD1. Per the germline V gene, CDR1 is KGHSH and CDR2 is LQKENI. The CDR3 runs to 15 residues. V shed 3 bases and J 3 bases; nucleotides not matched to a gene: 4. The CDR3 DNA is TGTGCCAGCTCACCCGCGACAGGGTCTAATGAAAAACTGTTTTTT. Translation: CASSPATGSNEKLFF.

The CDR3 sequence: CAWGPLLQGAGNTIYF. The CDR3 bases are TGTGCCTGGGGCCCCCTCTTACAGGGGGCAGGGAACACCATATATTTT. This sequence joins TRBV30 and TRBJ1-3; 9 bases are a match to TRBD1. The germline gives CDR1 GTSNPN, CDR2 SVGIG (reference sequence). V lost 5 bases, J lost 7 bases, and 15 bases stayed unmatched. The CDR3 has 16 residues.

The chain recombines TRBV6-4 with TRBJ1-1; 7 bases fit TRBD1. This CDR3 spans 13 amino acids. The germline gives CDR1 MRHNA, CDR2 SNTAGT. Trimming removed 5 bases from V and 1 base from J; junction bases left unmatched: 1. CDR3 in DNA: TGTGCCAGCAGTTACAGGGGGAACACTGAAGCTTTCTTT. Its protein is CASSYRGNTEAFF.

The chain links TRBV15 to TRBJ1-4; D is unresolved. The CDR3 runs 16 residues. Germline CDR1 LNHNV, CDR2 YYDKDF (reference sequence). Trimming took 5 bases from V and 6 from J, leaving 19 bases between them. CDR3 sequence (DNA): TGTGCCACCAGCGCCAGTCCCCCCGGAGCATATGAAAAACTGTTTTTT. Translating it yields CATSASPPGAYEKLFF.

The rearrangement links TRBV7-9 to TRBJ1-2; D unclear. From germline, CDR1 is SEHNR and CDR2 FQNEAQ (reference sequence). With 2 bases removed from V and 6 bases from J, the gap between germline ends came to 13 bases. This CDR3 has 14 residues. Written as DNA, the CDR3 is TGTGCCAGCAGCTTACTAGGGTCGGGAGATGGCTACACCTTC. This encodes CASSLLGSGDGYTF.

The chain links TRBV18 to TRBJ2-7; the match to TRBD2 covers 9 bases. The CDR3 loop spans 14 amino acids. Per the germline V gene, CDR1 is KGHSH and CDR2 is LQKENI. Unmatched junction bases numbered 4, after V lost 3 bases and J lost 4 bases. DNA for the CDR3: TGTGCCAGCTCACCCCGACTAGCGGCATACGAGCAGTACTTC. This gives the protein CASSPRLAAYEQYF. The whole variable domain, filled in from reference TRBV18 and TRBJ2-7, reads NAGVMQNPRHLVRRRGQEARLRCSPMKGHSHVYWYRQLPEEGLKFMVYLQKENIIDESGMPKERFSAEFPKEGPSILRIQQVVRGDSAAYFCASSPRLAAYEQYFGPGTRLTVT.

The chain is built from TRBV29-1 and TRBJ1-2; 7 bases are a match to TRBD1. Germline loops: CDR1 SQVTM, CDR2 ANQGSEA. The CDR3 has 13 residues. The J segment lost 4 bases and the V segment lost 7 bases, leaving 9 bases of the junction unmatched. CDR3 residues: CSAGQGGTYGYTF. The DNA of the CDR3 is TGCAGCGCAGGGCAGGGGGGAACCTATGGCTACACCTTC.

The rearrangement joins TRBV11-3 to TRBJ2-1, with TRBD2 identical over 11 bases. The CDR3 spans 15 residues. Trimming removed 1 base from V and 6 bases from J; junction bases left unmatched: 2. Looked up from germline, CDR1 is SGHNT and CDR2 is YENEEA. This CDR3 reads CASSLAGTSGNEQFF. CDR3 coding DNA: TGTGCCAGCAGCTTAGCCGGGACTAGCGGCAATGAGCAGTTCTTC.

V is TRBV18 and J is TRBJ2-6; D not resolved. Germline V CDR1 and CDR2: KGHSH, LQKENI. The CDR3 totals 15 residues. V was shortened by 4 bases and J by 1 base, with 8 bases between the two germline ends. This CDR3 is CASSLQDSGANVLTF. The CDR3 coding sequence is TGTGCCAGCTCACTACAAGATTCTGGGGCCAACGTCCTGACTTTC.

V and J are TRBV7-2 and TRBJ1-6, with D perhaps TRBD1 (6 bases). Germline V CDR1 and CDR2: SGHTA, FQGNSA. This CDR3 spans 16 amino acids. The V gene lost 3 bases and the J gene lost 8 bases, with 17 bases spanning the gap. CDR3 protein: CASSFLRGFGDSPLHF. The CDR3 coding sequence is TGTGCCAGCAGCTTCCTAAGGGGGTTTGGGGATTCACCCCTCCACTTT.

This clone occurred once. V is TRBV5-4 and J is TRBJ2-1, with 10 bases that match TRBD1. The CDR3 extends over 16 amino acids. Germline V lookup: CDR1 SGHNT, CDR2 YYREEE (reference sequence). With V trimmed by 4 bases and J by 8 bases, 12 bases remained unmatched. The CDR3 spells CASSPGRDRGYDEQFF. The CDR3 region has the DNA TGTGCCAGCAGCCCTGGCCGGGACAGGGGTTACGATGAGCAGTTCTTC. Looking up the rest from reference TRBV5-4 and TRBJ2-1 gives the full variable domain: ETGVTQSPTHLIKTRGQQVTLRCSSQSGHNTVSWYQQALGQGPQFIFQYYREEENGRGNFPPRFSGLQFPNYSSELNVNALELDDSALYLCASSPGRDRGYDEQFFGPGTRLTVL.